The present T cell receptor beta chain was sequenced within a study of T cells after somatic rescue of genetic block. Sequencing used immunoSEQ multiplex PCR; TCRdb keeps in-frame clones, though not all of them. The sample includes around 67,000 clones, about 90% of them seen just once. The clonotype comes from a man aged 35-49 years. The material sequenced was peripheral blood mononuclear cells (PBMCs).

Here the CDR3 DNA reads TGTGCCAGCAGCACTTTCTGGGGCCATGAGCAGTTCTTC. This gives the protein CASSTFWGHEQFF. The rearrangement joins TRBV7-9 to TRBJ2-1; tentative D call: TRBD1 (5 bases). Per the germline V gene, CDR1 is SEHNR and CDR2 is FQNEAQ (reference sequence). The CDR3 sequence is 13 residues long. V lost 5 bases and J lost 8, with 13 bases in between.